The 21 T cell receptor beta chains in this list originate from one sample, sequenced in a study of T cell changes during pregnancy in multiple sclerosis. The assay was immunoSEQ multiplex PCR, and TCRdb's table has in-frame clones only and misses some. The data show about 14,000 clones, 90% to 95% seen once. The sample consisted of peripheral blood, taken in the second trimester of pregnancy. The receptors stem from a female donor in good health, enrolled as a control in a pregnancy study.

V and J are TRBV5-4 and TRBJ2-1; D remains ambiguous. Germline lookup yields CDR1 SGHNT and CDR2 YYREEE (reference sequence). This CDR3 comprises 15 residues. Trimming cost V 7 bases and J 6 bases, with 20 bases left between them. The CDR3 spells CASGRGAGGRNEQFF. The DNA for the CDR3 is TGTGCCAGCGGAAGAGGAGCTGGTGGTCGCAATGAGCAGTTCTTC.

The chain joins TRBV19 to TRBJ1-1; possibly TRBD1 for D (6 bases). This CDR3 region has 14 residues. Looked up from germline, CDR1 is LNHDA and CDR2 is SQIVND (reference sequence). V shed 6 bases and J shed 3 bases, with 14 bases lying between them. The CDR3 coding sequence is TGTGCCAGTAGAATGGACAGCTCCTACACTGAAGCTTTCTTT. This codes for CASRMDSSYTEAFF. Based on the CDR3 plus reference TRBV19 and TRBJ1-1, the full variable domain is DGGITQSPKYLFRKEGQNVTLSCEQNLNHDAMYWYRQDPGQGLRLIYYSQIVNDFQKGDIAEGYSVSREKKESFPLTVTSAQKNPTAFYLCASRMDSSYTEAFFGQGTRLTVV.

The rearrangement links TRBV2 to TRBJ2-7; D is ambiguous. V was pared by 1 base and J by 5 bases, with 12 bases between. CDR3 length equals 14 residues. CDR1 SNHLY and CDR2 FYNNEI come from the germline V gene. The CDR3 region is CASSEDYPTHEQYF. DNA of the CDR3: TGTGCCAGCAGTGAAGACTATCCCACCCACGAGCAGTACTTC. The full variable domain, in which reference TRBV2 and TRBJ2-7 provide the parts outside the CDR3, is EPEVTQTPSHQVTQMGQEVILRCVPISNHLYFYWYRQILGQKVEFLVSFYNNEISEKSEIFDDQFSVERPDGSNFTLKIRSTKLEDSAMYFCASSEDYPTHEQYFGPGTRLTVT.

This clone occurred once. The chain combines TRBV5-4 with TRBJ1-1; maybe TRBD1 (5 bases). This CDR3 has 13 amino acids. Per germline, CDR1 SGHNT and CDR2 YYREEE (reference sequence). Trimming took off 4 bases at V and 1 base at J, with 8 bases between the two ends. The DNA of the CDR3 is TGTGCCAGCAGCCCGACAGAGAACACTGAAGCTTTCTTT. Protein sequence: CASSPTENTEAFF.

The chain is built from TRBV30 and TRBJ1-5; TRBD1 matches 7 bases. CDR3 length equals 15 residues. V lost 1 base and J lost 7; bases outside the gene matches: 10. Germline CDR1 GTSNPN, CDR2 SVGIG (reference sequence). The CDR3 DNA reads TGTGCCTGGAGTGCTTTGACAGGGTATGGCCAGCCCCAGCATTTT. It is translated as CAWSALTGYGQPQHF.

The V and J genes are TRBV6-1 and TRBJ2-3, with TRBD1 matching 10 bases. Germline V gene sequence: CDR1 MNHNS, CDR2 SASEGT. CDR3 length: 15 residues. V was pared by 4 bases and J by 3 bases, with 4 bases of the junction left unmatched. CDR3 sequence (DNA): TGTGCCAGCAGTGTCCGGACAGGGGGTACAGATACGCAGTATTTT. Residues: CASSVRTGGTDTQYF.

The rearrangement joins TRBV4-1 to TRBJ1-3; 7 bases align to TRBD1. This CDR3 has 14 amino acids. Per germline, CDR1 MGHRA and CDR2 YSYEKL. The V and J ends lost 6 bases and 7 bases, in that order; junction bases with no gene match: 9. CDR3 in DNA: TGCGCCAGCAGTGCCCACGGGACAGAGAACACCATATATTTT. It translates to CASSAHGTENTIYF.

This chain connects TRBV9 to TRBJ2-7; 12 nucleotides align to TRBD1. Germline trimming cut 1 base from V and 6 bases from J; bases unmatched to any gene: 5. The CDR3 contains 15 residues. CDR1 is SGDLS, CDR2 YYNGEE, per germline. The CDR3 coding sequence is TGTGCCAGCAGCGTATTGGGACAGGGGGCTGGCGAGCAGTACTTC. It yields the protein CASSVLGQGAGEQYF.

The chain uses TRBV23-1 and TRBJ2-7; TRBD1 aligns across 9 bases. TRBV23-1 is given ORF status, its function remaining uncertain. The CDR3 totals 17 residues. Trimming cost V 6 bases and J 7 bases; bases outside gene matches: 19. The CDR3, as DNA: TGCGCCAGCAGCAAGGGGGGACAGGGAAGGACCCGGGAGGAGCAGTACTTC. Amino acid sequence: CASSKGGQGRTREEQYF.

The rearrangement uses TRBV4-1 and TRBJ1-2, with TRBD1 as a possible D gene (6 bases). Trimming cost V 1 base and J 6 bases, with 12 bases left between them. Germline loops: CDR1 MGHRA, CDR2 YSYEKL. CDR3 length equals 14 residues. The CDR3 loop reads CASSQVGQPNGYTF. CDR3 coding DNA: TGCGCCAGCAGCCAAGTCGGACAGCCAAATGGCTACACCTTC.

Details on this clone: At one boundary the junction diverges from the germline segment, which might be a read error. The V gene is TRBV7-7, the J gene TRBJ2-7, with D maybe TRBD2 (5 bases). In germline, CDR1 is SSHAT, CDR2 FNYEAQ (reference sequence). The CDR3 sequence is 15 residues long. CDR3 sequence (DNA): TGTGCTAGCAGCTTAGGCGAGGGAAGGACCTACGAGCAGTACTTC. It encodes CASSLGEGRTYEQYF.

This clone was counted a single time. The rearrangement joins TRBV19 to TRBJ1-6; 7 bases match TRBD1. Germline V lookup: CDR1 LNHDA, CDR2 SQIVND (reference sequence). V lost 7 bases, J lost 6 bases, and 9 bases stayed unmatched. The CDR3 covers 15 residues. The CDR3 bases are TGTGCCAGTACCACAAGGGGACAGAGTAATTCACCCCTCCACTTT. Translating gives CASTTRGQSNSPLHF.

The chain combines TRBV29-1 with TRBJ2-3; D is perhaps TRBD2 (5 bases). The CDR3 spans 15 residues. The V and J ends lost 4 bases and 2 bases respectively, with 16 bases between them. Germline-derived CDR1 and CDR2 are SQVTM and ANQGSEA. DNA for the CDR3: TGCAGCGTTGTCTCCAGCGGAGTATTCACAGATACGCAGTATTTT. Its protein is CSVVSSGVFTDTQYF.

This chain connects TRBV7-2 to TRBJ1-5; a possible D gene is TRBD1 (5 bases). Trimming shortened V by 1 base and J by 6 bases, and 10 bases separated the two germline ends. Germline V gives CDR1 SGHTA, CDR2 FQGNSA. The CDR3 runs 14 residues. The CDR3 loop is CASSLGGVRQPQHF. CDR3 DNA: TGTGCCAGCAGCTTAGGGGGGGTTCGTCAGCCCCAGCATTTT.

The rearrangement links TRBV10-3 to TRBJ2-5; 7 bases agree with TRBD2. Germline CDR1 ENHRY, CDR2 SYGVKD. The CDR3 extends over 13 amino acids. The J segment lost 1 base and the V segment lost 11 bases, leaving 7 bases of the junction unmatched. CDR3 in DNA: TGTGCCTCCGGGGCTAGCGGCCAAGAGACCCAGTACTTC. Translation gives CASGASGQETQYF.

This chain uses TRBV2 with TRBJ2-7; D perhaps matches TRBD2 (6 bases). The V gene lost 4 bases and the J gene lost 4 bases, with 17 bases spanning the gap. Germline V gene data show CDR1 as SNHLY and CDR2 as FYNNEI. The CDR3 is made up of 15 amino acids. The DNA of the CDR3 is TGTGCCAGCAGTGTTATGGGGGGTCTGGTATACGAGCAGTACTTC. Translation gives CASSVMGGLVYEQYF.

The V call is TRBV7-2, the J call TRBJ1-6; no definite D call. CDR1 and CDR2 from the germline V gene are SGHTA and FQGNSA. The CDR3 extends over 13 amino acids. V was pared by 5 bases and J by 9 bases, with 11 bases between. As DNA, the CDR3 is TGTGCCAGCAGCCCACTCAGAGGTTCACCCCTCCACTTT. This codes for CASSPLRGSPLHF.

The table lists this clone with a count of one. V gene TRBV7-3 combines with J gene TRBJ2-1, with 12 bases fitting TRBD2. Unmatched junction bases numbered 2, after V lost 3 bases and J lost 5 bases. Germline V CDR1 and CDR2: SGHTA, FQGTGA. This CDR3 has 15 residues. DNA of the CDR3: TGTGCCAGCAGCTTGACTAGCGGGAGTAACAATGAGCAGTTCTTC. Encoded protein: CASSLTSGSNNEQFF. The variable domain in full, completed from reference TRBV7-3 and TRBJ2-1, reads GAGVSQTPSNKVTEKGKYVELRCDPISGHTALYWYRQSLGQGPEFLIYFQGTGAADDSGLPNDRFFAVRPEGSVSTLKIQRTERGDSAVYLCASSLTSGSNNEQFFGPGTRLTVL.

The rearrangement uses TRBV4-2 and TRBJ1-1; 7 nucleotides align to TRBD1. The CDR3 length is 14 residues. The germline gives CDR1 LGHNA, CDR2 YNFKEQ. Trimming removed 4 bases from V and 1 base from J; junction bases left unmatched: 3. In DNA form, the CDR3 reads TGTGCCAGCAGCCTCCAGGGGGAGAACACTGAAGCTTTCTTT. This gives the protein CASSLQGENTEAFF.

The chain couples TRBV5-1 to TRBJ1-1; no definite D call. Trimming left V 4 bases short and J 2 bases short, with 15 bases between. The CDR3 is 15 residues long. CDR1 and CDR2 from the germline V gene are SGHRS and YFSETQ. CDR3 protein: CASSGGLQINTEAFF. The CDR3 DNA follows: TGCGCCAGCAGCGGAGGTTTACAGATAAACACTGAAGCTTTCTTT. Full variable domain (rest looked up from reference TRBV5-1 and TRBJ1-1): KAGVTQTPRYLIKTRGQQVTLSCSPISGHRSVSWYQQTPGQGLQFLFEYFSETQRNKGNFPGRFSGRQFSNSRSEMNVSTLELGDSALYLCASSGGLQINTEAFFGQGTRLTVV.

The V gene is TRBV11-3, the J gene TRBJ1-1; D may be TRBD1 (6 bases). The CDR3 is 14 amino acids. V lost 7 bases and J lost 1, with 13 bases in between. The V gene's germline CDR1 is SGHNT and CDR2 YENEEA. The DNA of the CDR3 is TGTGCCAGCACAGGGGATGGGACGAACACTGAAGCTTTCTTT. The encoded protein is CASTGDGTNTEAFF.